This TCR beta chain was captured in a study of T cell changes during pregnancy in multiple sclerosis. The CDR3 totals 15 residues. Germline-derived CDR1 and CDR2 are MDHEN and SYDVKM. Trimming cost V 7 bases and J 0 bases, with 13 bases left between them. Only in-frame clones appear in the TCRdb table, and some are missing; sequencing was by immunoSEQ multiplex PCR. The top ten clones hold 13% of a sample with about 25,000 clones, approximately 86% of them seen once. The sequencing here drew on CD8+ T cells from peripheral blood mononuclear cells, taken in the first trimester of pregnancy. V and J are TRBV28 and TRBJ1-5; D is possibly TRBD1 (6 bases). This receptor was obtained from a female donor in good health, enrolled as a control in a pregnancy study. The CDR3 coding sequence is TGTGCCAGCACCCGGGAGGGGGTTAGCAATCAGCCCCAGCATTTT. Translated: CASTREGVSNQPQHF.